This TCR beta chain was profiled in a study of beta chain features in type 1 diabetes. Germline V gene lookup returns CDR1 SGHRS and CDR2 YFSETQ. Trimming pared 0 bases from V and 5 bases from J, leaving 12 bases between. The CDR3 contains 14 residues. The investigators reverse transcribed all of the isolated RNA, so they sequenced expressed TCRB transcripts. The average for stem cell-like memory T cell samples was some 1 million reads. Clones were sequenced by immunoSEQ multiplex PCR, and TCRdb holds only the in-frame ones, with some missing. The sample holds approximately 24,000 clones; roughly 53% are singletons and the top ten take 0.25% to 0.35%. Study results and caveats: A greater similarity of naive, central memory and Treg TCRB repertoires was seen among patients than among healthy donors. TCRB CDR3s were moderately but significantly shorter in Type 1 diabetes patients in all four CD4+ subsets.

The table lists this clone with a few counts. Its antigen is as yet unknown. Specimen: stem cell memory CD4+ T cells from blood. The genes are TRBV5-1 and TRBJ2-7; D perhaps matches TRBD1 (5 bases). The sequence was collected from a man aged 30 to 45 with type 1 diabetes. This CDR3 reads CASSLGQGSHEQYF. The CDR3 region has the DNA TGCGCCAGCAGCTTGGGTCAGGGTTCCCACGAGCAGTACTTC.